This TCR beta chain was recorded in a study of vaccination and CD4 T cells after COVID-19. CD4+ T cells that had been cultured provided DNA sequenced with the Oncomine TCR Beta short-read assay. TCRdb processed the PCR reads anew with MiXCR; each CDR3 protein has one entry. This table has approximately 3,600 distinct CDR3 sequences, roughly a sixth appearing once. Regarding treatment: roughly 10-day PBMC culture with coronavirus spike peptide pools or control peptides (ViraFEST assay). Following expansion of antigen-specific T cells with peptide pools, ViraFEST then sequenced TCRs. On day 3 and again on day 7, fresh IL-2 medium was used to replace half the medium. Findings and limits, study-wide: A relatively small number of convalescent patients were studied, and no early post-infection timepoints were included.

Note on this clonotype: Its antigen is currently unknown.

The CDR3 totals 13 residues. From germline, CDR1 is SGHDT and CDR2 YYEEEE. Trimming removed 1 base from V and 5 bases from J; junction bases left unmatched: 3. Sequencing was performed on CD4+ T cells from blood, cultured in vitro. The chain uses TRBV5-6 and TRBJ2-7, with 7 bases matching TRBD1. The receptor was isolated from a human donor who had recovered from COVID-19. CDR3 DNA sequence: TGTGCCAGCAGCTTGAGACAGGGCCACGAGCAGTACTTC. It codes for CASSLRQGHEQYF.